The 12 T cell receptor beta chains in this list originate from one sample, sequenced in a study of blood T cell repertoires in COVID-19. Using immunoSEQ multiplex PCR, the repertoire was profiled, and TCRdb retains in-frame clones only, with some absent. The data contain about 44,000 clones, 88% of them singletons. Sequenced material: peripheral blood. The receptors shown here come from a woman in her 40s with acute or convalescent COVID-19.

The genes are TRBV13 and TRBJ2-3; TRBD2 aligns across 9 bases. The CDR3 loop spans 17 amino acids. Germline lookup yields CDR1 PRHDT and CDR2 FYEKMQ (reference sequence). V trimming: 2 bases; J trimming: 0 bases; junction bases outside the gene matches: 6. In DNA form, the CDR3 reads TGTGCCAGCAGCTTAAATAGCGGGGGAACTAGCACAGATACGCAGTATTTT. Translated: CASSLNSGGTSTDTQYF.

This rearrangement joins TRBV27 to TRBJ1-3; TRBD1 is a possible D gene (6 bases). Germline CDR1 MNHEY, CDR2 SMNVEV (reference sequence). Trimming pared 8 bases from V and 4 bases from J, leaving 15 bases between. This CDR3 contains 14 residues. CDR3 in amino acids: CASGQRGAGNTIYF. Written as DNA, the CDR3 is TGTGCCAGCGGCCAACGGGGGGCCGGAAACACCATATATTTT.

This chain joins TRBV11-2 and TRBJ2-5, with a weak D call TRBD2 (6 bases). Between the trimmed V and J ends, which lost 0 bases and 5 bases, there was a span of 10 bases. Germline CDR1 and CDR2: SGHAT and FQNNGV. CDR3 length equals 14 residues. As DNA, the CDR3 is TGTGCCAGCAGCTTAGATTGGGGGGAGGAGACCCAGTACTTC. Amino acid sequence: CASSLDWGEETQYF.

The chain combines TRBV19 with TRBJ1-2; TRBD1 agrees at 7 bases. This CDR3 has 12 amino acids. V shed 5 bases and J 8 bases; nucleotides not matched to a gene: 5. Germline lookup yields CDR1 LNHDA and CDR2 SQIVND (reference sequence). The DNA for the CDR3 is TGTGCCAGTAGTCCCAGGGGGTTCGGCTACACCTTC. This sequence encodes CASSPRGFGYTF.

This rearrangement joins TRBV28 to TRBJ1-6; perhaps TRBD1 as D (6 bases). The CDR3 spans 16 residues. Germline values: CDR1 MDHEN, CDR2 SYDVKM. Trimming left V 1 base short and J 7 bases short, with 14 bases between. In nucleotides, the CDR3 is TGTGCCAGCAGTTTATTGGCAGGGGCAGGGAATTCACCCCTCCACTTT. The encoded protein is CASSLLAGAGNSPLHF.

The chain has TRBV5-1 and TRBJ1-2; tentative D call: TRBD1 (6 bases). Germline values: CDR1 SGHRS, CDR2 YFSETQ. V gave up 0 bases and J gave up 4 bases, with 13 bases separating them. This CDR3 is built from 15 residues. The CDR3 coding sequence is TGCGCCAGCAGCTTGGAACAGGGTGGAGCCTATGGCTACACCTTC. It codes for CASSLEQGGAYGYTF.

The sample holds a few counts of this clone. The CDR3 DNA is TGTGCCAGCAGCTTAAGTTCCAGCGGCTTAACCTACGAGCAGTACTTC. It is translated as CASSLSSSGLTYEQYF. V and J are TRBV7-6 and TRBJ2-7, with D perhaps matching TRBD2 (5 bases). This CDR3 is built from 16 residues. V was cut by 2 bases and J by 2 bases, with 16 bases left in between. Germline assignment: CDR1 SGHVS and CDR2 FNYEAQ.

The V gene is TRBV9, the J gene TRBJ2-2; TRBD2 agrees at 13 bases. The CDR3 has 20 amino acids. The junction had 8 bases not matched to a gene; V was cut back by 0 bases and J by 0 bases. Germline assignment: CDR1 SGDLS and CDR2 YYNGEE. The CDR3 sequence: CASSVATLTSGRSNTGELFF. The CDR3, as DNA: TGTGCCAGCAGCGTAGCCACTTTGACTAGCGGGAGGTCGAACACCGGGGAGCTGTTTTTT.

This chain connects TRBV5-6 to TRBJ2-3; no definite D call. The germline V gene encodes CDR1 SGHDT and CDR2 YYEEEE. V lost 4 bases, J lost 3 bases, and 12 bases lay in between. There are 14 residues in the CDR3. The DNA for the CDR3 is TGTGCCAGCAGCCCCGAGCCCGGGACAGATACGCAGTATTTT. This encodes CASSPEPGTDTQYF.

The V call is TRBV19, the J call TRBJ1-5, with 7 nucleotides matching TRBD1. The CDR3 runs 14 residues. Germline trimming cut 6 bases from V and 3 bases from J; bases unmatched to any gene: 5. The germline V gene has CDR1 LNHDA and CDR2 SQIVND (reference sequence). CDR3: CASRSGTVNQPQHF. Here the CDR3 DNA reads TGTGCCAGTAGATCAGGGACAGTCAATCAGCCCCAGCATTTT.

V gene TRBV5-6 combines with J gene TRBJ1-2; D is perhaps TRBD1 (6 bases). V lost 0 bases and J lost 8, with 11 bases in between. Germline V CDR1 and CDR2: SGHDT, YYEEEE. This CDR3 region has 13 residues. The chain's CDR3 is CASSLARGWGYTF. The CDR3 DNA reads TGTGCCAGCAGCTTGGCCAGGGGTTGGGGCTACACCTTC.

This clone was detected a few times. This chain uses TRBV5-1 with TRBJ1-1; 11 bases fit TRBD1. V shed 5 bases and J 3 bases; nucleotides not matched to a gene: 6. CDR1 is SGHRS, CDR2 YFSETQ, per germline. The length of the CDR3 is 15 residues. The CDR3 DNA is TGCGCCAGCAGTCGACGGACAGGGGGCGACACTGAAGCTTTCTTT. Translated: CASSRRTGGDTEAFF. The full variable domain, rest sourced from reference TRBV5-1 and TRBJ1-1, is KAGVTQTPRYLIKTRGQQVTLSCSPISGHRSVSWYQQTPGQGLQFLFEYFSETQRNKGNFPGRFSGRQFSNSRSEMNVSTLELGDSALYLCASSRRTGGDTEAFFGQGTRLTVV.